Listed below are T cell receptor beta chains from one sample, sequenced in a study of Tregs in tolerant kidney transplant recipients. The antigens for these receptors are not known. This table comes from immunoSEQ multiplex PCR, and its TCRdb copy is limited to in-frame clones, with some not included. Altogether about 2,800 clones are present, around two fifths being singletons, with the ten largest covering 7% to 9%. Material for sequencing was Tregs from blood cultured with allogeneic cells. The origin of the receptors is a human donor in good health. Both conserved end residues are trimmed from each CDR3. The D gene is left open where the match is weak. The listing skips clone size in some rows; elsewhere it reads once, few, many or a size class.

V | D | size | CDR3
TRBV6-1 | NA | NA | ASSESVGGNQPQH
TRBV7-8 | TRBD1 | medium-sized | ASSFDTGQDGYT
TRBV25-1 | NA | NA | ASSELSGTDTQY
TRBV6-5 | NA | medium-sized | ASKVGLTIYNEQF
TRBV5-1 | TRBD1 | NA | ASSLGRTGVYEQY
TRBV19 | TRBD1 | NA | ASSLQGAGTDTQY
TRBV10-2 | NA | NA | ASSLPGSLAKNIQY
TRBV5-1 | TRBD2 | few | ASRWVFERGQQF
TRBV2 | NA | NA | ASSEVPGGDTGELF
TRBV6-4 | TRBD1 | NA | ASRRTGNYEQY
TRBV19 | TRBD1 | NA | ASSITGVSNQPQH
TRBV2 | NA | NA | ASSTVAGWYNEQF
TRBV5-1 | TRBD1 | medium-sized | ASSPGSTGAYEQY
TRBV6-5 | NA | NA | ASSYSGSSDTEAF
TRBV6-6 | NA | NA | ASREGLTGELF
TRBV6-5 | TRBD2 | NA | ASSFIPGLAYEQY
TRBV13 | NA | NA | ASSREGASQETQY
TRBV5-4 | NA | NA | ASSLAPYYYEQY
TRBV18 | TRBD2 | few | ASSRLAGGSFGSADTQY
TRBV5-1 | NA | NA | ASPGRESTINYGYT
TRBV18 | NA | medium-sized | ASSLDRKNTGELF
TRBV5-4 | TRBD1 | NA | ASSRKAGTGTDTQY
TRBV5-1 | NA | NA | ASSLAGSFNYGYT
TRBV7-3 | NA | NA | ASSPESRVRLGYT
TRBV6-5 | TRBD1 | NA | ASSYRGTGGTGELF
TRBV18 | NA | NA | ASSPRETNYGYT
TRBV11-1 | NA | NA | ASSAQGYQETQY
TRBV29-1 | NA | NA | SVGNTEAF
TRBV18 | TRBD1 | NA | ASSPRDRSYGYT
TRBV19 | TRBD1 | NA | ASRISTGGYNSPLH
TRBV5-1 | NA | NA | ASSRDGRAGELF
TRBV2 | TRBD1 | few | ASSMDRFHGYT
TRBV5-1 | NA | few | ASSLAPGYGYT
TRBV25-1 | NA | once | ASSETGPYEQY
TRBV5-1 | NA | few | ASSPIADSLQETQY
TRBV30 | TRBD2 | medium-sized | AWSRTSGGGRF
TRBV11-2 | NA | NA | ASSLARGKYEQY
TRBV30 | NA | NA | AWRFGVNTEAF
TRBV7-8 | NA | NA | ASSHQLAGPKYNQPQH
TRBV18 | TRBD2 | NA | ASSLSTGGGYNEQF
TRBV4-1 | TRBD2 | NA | ASSQDSPRLAGVRNEQF
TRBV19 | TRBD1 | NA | ASSIGGTGRHIQY
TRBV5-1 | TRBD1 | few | ASSSRTGSYGYT
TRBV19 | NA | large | ASSVSTVSLQWAF
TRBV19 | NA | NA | ASSFLTDTQY
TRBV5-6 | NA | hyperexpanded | ASSLIDTRAF
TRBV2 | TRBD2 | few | ASSEAMRGTQY
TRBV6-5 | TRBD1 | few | ASRTGVRYEQF
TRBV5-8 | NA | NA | ASSQDWGRYNEQF
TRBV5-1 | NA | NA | ASSKSPVGNEQF
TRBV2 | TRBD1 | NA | ASSGTGPGELF
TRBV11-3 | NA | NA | ASSFRLGSPLH